A selection of T cell receptor beta chains follows, all from one sample in a study of identical twins. One entry per CDR3 protein results from TCRdb running MiXCR on the 5' RACE reads. The data show about 450,000 distinct CDR3 sequences, around 18% seen once. Sequencing input: naive T cells sorted from blood. These receptor sequences come from a man aged 50-59 years in good health. The CDR3 runs from the conserved cysteine through the conserved F or W. D genes are given only for firm matches. A row's size may be missing; if present it is once, few, many or a size class.

J gene	clone size	D gene	V gene	CDR3 DNA	CDR3 protein
TRBJ2-7	many	TRBD2	TRBV7-9	TGTGCCAGCAGCTTAGCGGCGGGAGGGGCCTCCTACGAGCAGTACTTC	CASSLAAGGASYEQYF
TRBJ2-1	-	-	TRBV6-5	TGTGCCAGCAGTTACTCTTACTCGGGGACGGCGGGTGAGCAGTTCTTC	CASSYSYSGTAGEQFF
TRBJ1-2	few	-	TRBV6-5	TGTGCCAGCAGTTACGATAGGAATAACTATGGCTACACCTTC	CASSYDRNNYGYTF
TRBJ2-7	many	-	TRBV7-8	TGTGCCAGCAGCTCCGACCGGCAGGGGAGGTTGCGCGAGCAGTACTTC	CASSSDRQGRLREQYF
TRBJ1-1	many	-	TRBV28	TGTGCCAGCAGGGACTCTGAAGCTTTCTTT	CASRDSEAFF
TRBJ2-5	few	-	TRBV12-3/TRBV12-4	TGTGCCAGCAGTCTCGGGTCCCCGGTGGCAGAGACCCAGTACTTC	CASSLGSPVAETQYF
TRBJ2-7	-	TRBD1	TRBV15	TGTGCCACCAGCAGACGCGGACAGGGGCCTTCCTACGAGCAGTACTTC	CATSRRGQGPSYEQYF
TRBJ2-1	many	TRBD1	TRBV12-3/TRBV12-4	TGTGCCAGCAGTGACAGGGTGGTCGCAGATAATGAGCAGTTCTTC	CASSDRVVADNEQFF
TRBJ1-1	-	-	TRBV28	TGTGCCAGCAGTTCCACCCTGGGCGGGTTGAACACTGAAGCTTTCTTT	CASSSTLGGLNTEAFF
TRBJ2-7	once	TRBD2	TRBV27	TGTGCCAGCGCTCCCTCCCAGGGCGGGAGACCCTACGAGCAGTACTTC	CASAPSQGGRPYEQYF
TRBJ2-2	-	TRBD2	TRBV18	TGTGCCAGCTCACCACCGACGGGAGGAGTCACCGGGGAGCTGTTTTTT	CASSPPTGGVTGELFF
TRBJ2-5	many	-	TRBV28	TGTGCCAGCAGTCGGCTAGGGAACCAAGAGACCCAGTACTTC	CASSRLGNQETQYF
TRBJ2-7	-	-	TRBV6-1	TGTGCCAGCAGACCATGGACGGAAATTAGCTCCTACGAGCAGTACTTC	CASRPWTEISSYEQYF
TRBJ2-1	-	TRBD2	TRBV27	TGTGCCAGCAGTCCTGGACTAGCGGGGGGGCCCCGGCAGTTCTTC	CASSPGLAGGPRQFF
TRBJ2-5	-	-	TRBV7-2	TGTGCCAGCAGCTTAGGTCAGAACGGAGGGACCCAGTACTTC	CASSLGQNGGTQYF
TRBJ2-1	many	-	TRBV28	TGTGCCAGCAGTTTATTTGACTTCTCCAATGAGCAGTTCTTC	CASSLFDFSNEQFF
TRBJ2-7	-	-	TRBV12-3/TRBV12-4	TGTGCCAGCAGTTTAAACCTCGGCTCCTACGAGCAGTACTTC	CASSLNLGSYEQYF
TRBJ2-3	-	TRBD1	TRBV27	TGTGCCAGCAGTTCCATGACAGGGCTCGACAATTATGGCGGCGCTAGCACAGATACGCAGTATTTT	CASSSMTGLDNYGGASTDTQYF
TRBJ2-3	-	-	TRBV5-1	TGCGCCAGCGCCGGGTTGGTCACAGATACGCAGTATTTT	CASAGLVTDTQYF
TRBJ2-5	-	-	TRBV28	TGTGCCAGCGGTGGCTTAACAGGAGTTGGAGAGACCCAGTACTTC	CASGGLTGVGETQYF
TRBJ2-2	-	TRBD2	TRBV5-6	TGTGCCAGCAGCCATGAGCGGGAGGGGACCGGGGAGCTGTTTTTT	CASSHEREGTGELFF
TRBJ2-7	few	-	TRBV7-2	TGTGCCAGCAGCGTATCCGGGACTCGGTCCTACGAGCAGTACTTC	CASSVSGTRSYEQYF
TRBJ2-7	-	-	TRBV10-3	TGTGCCATCTCGGACACCCGACAGTCCTACGAGCAGTACTTC	CAISDTRQSYEQYF
TRBJ1-5	-	-	TRBV20-1	TGCAGTGCTAGATTGGGGGTCAATCAGCCCCAGCATTTT	CSARLGVNQPQHF
TRBJ1-5	few	TRBD1	TRBV4-2	TGTGCCAGCAGCCAAGACCGGACAGGGGGTCAGCCCCAGCATTTT	CASSQDRTGGQPQHF
TRBJ1-5	-	-	TRBV30	TGTGCCTGGAGTGTAGGGACACTTAGCAATCAGCCCCAGCATTTT	CAWSVGTLSNQPQHF
TRBJ2-7	once	TRBD2	TRBV2	TGTGCCAGCAGGGGTCTAGCGGGGGGGTATCACGAGCAGTACTTC	CASRGLAGGYHEQYF
TRBJ2-1	-	-	TRBV20-1	TGCAGTGCTAGTTCTGGACAGGTCGGGGGAAACAATGAGCAGTTCTTC	CSASSGQVGGNNEQFF
TRBJ2-5	-	-	TRBV7-9	TGTGCCAGCAGCTCATTAAACGGGCAGGGTGAGACCCAGTACTTC	CASSSLNGQGETQYF
TRBJ1-2	-	-	TRBV29-1	TGCAGCGTTGAAGGGCAGGACTATGGCTACACCTTC	CSVEGQDYGYTF
TRBJ2-3	-	-	TRBV6-5	TGTGCCAGCAGTTACGACCTAGCAGATACGCAGTATTTT	CASSYDLADTQYF
TRBJ1-3	once	-	TRBV20-1	TGCAGTGCTAAAAAACCGGGCCAGAGATCCTACTCTGGAAACACCATATATTTT	CSAKKPGQRSYSGNTIYF
TRBJ1-5	-	-	TRBV24-1	TGTGCCACCAGTTGGTCAGGGAATCAGCCCCAGCATTTT	CATSWSGNQPQHF
TRBJ2-7	many	-	TRBV11-2	TGTGCCAGCAGCTCCGGGACCCGCGACACCTACGAGCAGTACTTC	CASSSGTRDTYEQYF
TRBJ2-1	few	-	TRBV4-3	TGCGCCAGCAGCCAAGATTGGGCAGGGGGGACGGGGAATGAGCAGTTCTTC	CASSQDWAGGTGNEQFF
TRBJ2-6	-	-	TRBV20-1	TGCAGTGCTGGAACAGGGTTTCTATCTGGGGCCAACGTCCTGACTTTC	CSAGTGFLSGANVLTF
TRBJ2-2	many	-	TRBV12-3/TRBV12-4	TGTGCCAGCAGTTCCCTGCGGGAGCTGTTTTTT	CASSSLRELFF
TRBJ2-7	many	TRBD2	TRBV5-1	TGCGCCAGCAGCTTGGCAGCCGGGACTAGCGCGTACGAGCAGTACTTC	CASSLAAGTSAYEQYF
TRBJ2-2	few	TRBD2	TRBV4-1	TGCGCCAGCAGCCCTACCGGGACTAGGAACACCGGGGAGCTGTTTTTT	CASSPTGTRNTGELFF
TRBJ2-1	-	-	TRBV20-1	TGCAGTGCTAGAGATTTGAGGTCAGGGGTTGGGATCTACGGTAATGAGCAGTTCTTC	CSARDLRSGVGIYGNEQFF
TRBJ2-7	few	TRBD1	TRBV18	TGTGCCAGCTCACCAGGACAGGGTCTGAGCGAGCAGTACTTC	CASSPGQGLSEQYF
TRBJ2-1	many	-	TRBV11-2	TGTGCCAGCAGCTTAGAATATCGGGGAGCCTACAATGAGCAGTTCTTC	CASSLEYRGAYNEQFF
TRBJ1-5	-	TRBD1	TRBV29-1	TGCAGCGGGCAGGGGGATAGCAATCAGCCCCAGCATTTT	CSGQGDSNQPQHF
TRBJ2-1	many	-	TRBV27	TGTGCCAGCAGTTTATATGGGGGGTCACTGGTAGGGGATGAGCAGTTCTTC	CASSLYGGSLVGDEQFF
TRBJ2-1	many	TRBD2	TRBV9	TGTGCCAGCAGCGTAGTCGACGGGAGGGCCGGGTTTGATGAGCAGTTCTTC	CASSVVDGRAGFDEQFF
TRBJ2-7	few	-	TRBV7-2	TGTGCCAGCAGCTTAGCCCATGGGGGCTACGAGCAGTACTTC	CASSLAHGGYEQYF
TRBJ2-2	few	TRBD2	TRBV3-1	TGTGCCAGCAGCCGGACTAGCGGGGGCAACACCGGGGAGCTGTTTTTT	CASSRTSGGNTGELFF
TRBJ1-1	-	TRBD1	TRBV10-2	TGCGCCAGCAGGGGACAGGGCCCCTCAATGAACACTGAAGCTTTCTTT	CASRGQGPSMNTEAFF
TRBJ2-7	many	TRBD1	TRBV27	TGTGCCAGCAGTTTAACCGGGACAGGGGTAGCCTACGAGCAGTACTTC	CASSLTGTGVAYEQYF